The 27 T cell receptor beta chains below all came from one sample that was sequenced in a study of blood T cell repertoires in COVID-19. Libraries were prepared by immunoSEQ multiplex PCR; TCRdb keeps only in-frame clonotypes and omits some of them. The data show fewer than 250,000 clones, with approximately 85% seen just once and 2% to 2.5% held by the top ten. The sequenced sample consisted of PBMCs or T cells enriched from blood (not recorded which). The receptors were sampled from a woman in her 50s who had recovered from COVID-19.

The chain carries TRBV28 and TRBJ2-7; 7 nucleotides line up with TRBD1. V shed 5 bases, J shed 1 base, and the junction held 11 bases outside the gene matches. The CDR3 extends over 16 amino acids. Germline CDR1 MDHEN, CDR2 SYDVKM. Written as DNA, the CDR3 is TGTGCCAGCAGTACCCCGGGACAGAAAACGTCCTACGAGCAGTACTTC. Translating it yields CASSTPGQKTSYEQYF.

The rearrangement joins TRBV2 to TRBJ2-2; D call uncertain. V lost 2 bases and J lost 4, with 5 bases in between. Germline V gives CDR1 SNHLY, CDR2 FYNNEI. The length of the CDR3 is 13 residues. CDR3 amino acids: CASSETGTGELFF. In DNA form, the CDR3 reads TGTGCCAGCAGTGAAACGGGCACCGGGGAGCTGTTTTTT.

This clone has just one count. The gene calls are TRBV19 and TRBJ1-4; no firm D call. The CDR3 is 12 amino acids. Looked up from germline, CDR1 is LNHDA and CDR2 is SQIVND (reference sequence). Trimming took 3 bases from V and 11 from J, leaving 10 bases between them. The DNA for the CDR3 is TGTGCCAGTAGTATTGAGGGCTTGAAACTGTTTTTT. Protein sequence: CASSIEGLKLFF.

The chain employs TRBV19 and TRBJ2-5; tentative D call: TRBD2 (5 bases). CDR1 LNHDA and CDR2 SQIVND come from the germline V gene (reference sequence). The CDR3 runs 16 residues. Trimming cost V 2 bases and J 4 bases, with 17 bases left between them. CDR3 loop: CASSIRSEGRRETQYF. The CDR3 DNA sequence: TGTGCCAGTAGTATAAGAAGCGAGGGAAGGAGAGAGACCCAGTACTTC. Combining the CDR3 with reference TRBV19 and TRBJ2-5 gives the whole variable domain DGGITQSPKYLFRKEGQNVTLSCEQNLNHDAMYWYRQDPGQGLRLIYYSQIVNDFQKGDIAEGYSVSREKKESFPLTVTSAQKNPTAFYLCASSIRSEGRRETQYFGPGTRLLVL.

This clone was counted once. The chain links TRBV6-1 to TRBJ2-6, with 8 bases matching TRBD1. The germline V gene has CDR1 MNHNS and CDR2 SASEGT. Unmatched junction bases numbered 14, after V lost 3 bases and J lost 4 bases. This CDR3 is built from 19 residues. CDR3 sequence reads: CASSEGDPGGMAGANVLTF. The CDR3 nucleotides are TGTGCCAGCAGTGAGGGCGACCCAGGGGGCATGGCGGGGGCCAACGTCCTGACTTTC.

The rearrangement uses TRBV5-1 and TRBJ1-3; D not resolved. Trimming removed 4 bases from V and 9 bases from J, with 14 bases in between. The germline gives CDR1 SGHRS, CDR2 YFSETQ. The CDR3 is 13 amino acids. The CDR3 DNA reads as TGCGCCAGCAGCCGAGGAGACGGTGGCACCATATATTTT. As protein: CASSRGDGGTIYF.

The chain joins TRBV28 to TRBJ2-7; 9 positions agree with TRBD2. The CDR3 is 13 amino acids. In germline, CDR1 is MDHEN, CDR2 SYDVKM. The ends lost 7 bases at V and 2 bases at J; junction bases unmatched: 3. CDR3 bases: TGTGCCAGCAAGACTAGCGGTACCTACGAGCAGTACTTC. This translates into CASKTSGTYEQYF.

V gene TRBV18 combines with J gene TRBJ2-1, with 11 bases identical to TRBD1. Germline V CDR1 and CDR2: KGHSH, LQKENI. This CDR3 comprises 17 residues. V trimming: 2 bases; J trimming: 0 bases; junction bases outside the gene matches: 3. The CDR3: CASSPGTGGNSYNEQFF. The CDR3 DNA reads TGTGCCAGCTCACCAGGGACAGGGGGAAACTCCTACAATGAGCAGTTCTTC.

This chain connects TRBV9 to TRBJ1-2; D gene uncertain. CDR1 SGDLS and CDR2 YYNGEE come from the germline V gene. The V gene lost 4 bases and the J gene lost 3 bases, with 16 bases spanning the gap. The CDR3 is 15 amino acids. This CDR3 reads CASSREDAQDYGYTF. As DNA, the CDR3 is TGTGCCAGCAGCCGGGAGGACGCGCAAGACTATGGCTACACCTTC.

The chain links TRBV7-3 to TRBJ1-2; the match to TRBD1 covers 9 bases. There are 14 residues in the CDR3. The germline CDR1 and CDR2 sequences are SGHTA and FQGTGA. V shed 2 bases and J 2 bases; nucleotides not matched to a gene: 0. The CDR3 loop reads CASSLGTGNYGYTF. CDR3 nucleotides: TGTGCCAGCAGCTTAGGGACAGGGAACTATGGCTACACCTTC.

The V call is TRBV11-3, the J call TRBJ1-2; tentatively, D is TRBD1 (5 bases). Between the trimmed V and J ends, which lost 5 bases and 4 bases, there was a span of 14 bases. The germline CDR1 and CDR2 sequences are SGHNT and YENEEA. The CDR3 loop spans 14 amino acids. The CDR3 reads CASSPIREAYGYTF. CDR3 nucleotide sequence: TGTGCCAGCAGCCCCATCAGGGAAGCCTATGGCTACACCTTC. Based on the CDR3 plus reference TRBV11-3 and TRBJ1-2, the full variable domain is EAGVVQSPRYKIIEKKQPVAFWCNPISGHNTLYWYLQNLGQGPELLIRYENEEAVDDSQLPKDRFSAERLKGVDSTLKIQPAELGDSAVYLCASSPIREAYGYTFGSGTRLTVV.

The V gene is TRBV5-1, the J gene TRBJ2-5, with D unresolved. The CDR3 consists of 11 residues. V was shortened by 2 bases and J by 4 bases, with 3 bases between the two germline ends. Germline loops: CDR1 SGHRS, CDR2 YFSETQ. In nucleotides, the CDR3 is TGCGCCAGCAGCTTCGGAGAGACCCAGTACTTC. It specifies CASSFGETQYF.

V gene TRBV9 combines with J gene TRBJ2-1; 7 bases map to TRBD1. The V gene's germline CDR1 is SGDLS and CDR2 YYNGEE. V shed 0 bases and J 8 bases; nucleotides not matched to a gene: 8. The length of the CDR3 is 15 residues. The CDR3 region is CASSVVSGGSDEQFF. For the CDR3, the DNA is TGTGCCAGCAGCGTAGTGTCAGGGGGTAGCGATGAGCAGTTCTTC.

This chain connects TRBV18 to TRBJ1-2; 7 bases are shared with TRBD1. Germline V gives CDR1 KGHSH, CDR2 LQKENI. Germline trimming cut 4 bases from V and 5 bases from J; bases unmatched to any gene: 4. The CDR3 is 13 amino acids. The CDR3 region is CASSLGGQYGYTF. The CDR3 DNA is TGTGCCAGCTCACTCGGGGGACAGTATGGCTACACCTTC. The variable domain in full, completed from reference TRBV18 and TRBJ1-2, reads NAGVMQNPRHLVRRRGQEARLRCSPMKGHSHVYWYRQLPEEGLKFMVYLQKENIIDESGMPKERFSAEFPKEGPSILRIQQVVRGDSAAYFCASSLGGQYGYTFGSGTRLTVV.

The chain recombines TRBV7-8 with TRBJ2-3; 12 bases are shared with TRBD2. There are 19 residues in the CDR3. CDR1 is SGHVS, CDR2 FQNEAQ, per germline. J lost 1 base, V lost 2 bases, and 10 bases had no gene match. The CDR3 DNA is TGTGCCAGCAGCTTAACCCGGACCCGACTAGCGGGGGGCACAGATACGCAGTATTTT. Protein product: CASSLTRTRLAGGTDTQYF.

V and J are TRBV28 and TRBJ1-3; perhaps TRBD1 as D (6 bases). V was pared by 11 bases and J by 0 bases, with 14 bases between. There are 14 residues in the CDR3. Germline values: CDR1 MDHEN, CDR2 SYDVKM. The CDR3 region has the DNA TGTGCCTCAAGAAAACAGGGCTCTGGAAACACCATATATTTT. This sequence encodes CASRKQGSGNTIYF.

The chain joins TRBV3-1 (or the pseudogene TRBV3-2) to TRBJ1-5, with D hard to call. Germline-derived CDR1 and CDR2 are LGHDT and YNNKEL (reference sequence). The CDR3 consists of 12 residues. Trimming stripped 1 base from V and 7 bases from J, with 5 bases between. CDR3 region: CASSQGQQPQHF. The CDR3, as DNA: TGTGCCAGCAGCCAAGGACAACAGCCCCAGCATTTT.

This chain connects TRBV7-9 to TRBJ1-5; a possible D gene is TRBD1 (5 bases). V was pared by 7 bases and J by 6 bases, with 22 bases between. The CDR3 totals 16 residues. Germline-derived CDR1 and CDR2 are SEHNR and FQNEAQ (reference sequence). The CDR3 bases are TGTGCCAGCAACCCCCGGGGGGGAGACGGGGGTCAGCCCCAGCATTTT. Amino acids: CASNPRGGDGGQPQHF.

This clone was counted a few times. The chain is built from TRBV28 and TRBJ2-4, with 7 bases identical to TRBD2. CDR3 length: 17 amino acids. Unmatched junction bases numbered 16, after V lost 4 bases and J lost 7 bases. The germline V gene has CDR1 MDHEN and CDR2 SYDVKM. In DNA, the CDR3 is TGTGCCAGCAGTTGGCTAGCGGACGTTACCCCAAGTAACATTCAGTACTTC. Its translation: CASSWLADVTPSNIQYF.

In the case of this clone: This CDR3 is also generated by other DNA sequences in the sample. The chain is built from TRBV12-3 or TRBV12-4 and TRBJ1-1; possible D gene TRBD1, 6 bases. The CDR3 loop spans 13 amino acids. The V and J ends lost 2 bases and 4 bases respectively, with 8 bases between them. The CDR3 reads CASSLTGSTEAFF. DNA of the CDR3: TGTGCCAGCAGTTTAACAGGGTCCACTGAAGCTTTCTTT.

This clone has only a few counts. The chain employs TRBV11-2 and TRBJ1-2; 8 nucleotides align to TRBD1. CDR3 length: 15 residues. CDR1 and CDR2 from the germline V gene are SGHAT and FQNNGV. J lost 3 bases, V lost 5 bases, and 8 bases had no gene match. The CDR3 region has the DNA TGTGCCAGCAGCCCGAGACAGGGGTACGACTATGGCTACACCTTC. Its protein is CASSPRQGYDYGYTF.

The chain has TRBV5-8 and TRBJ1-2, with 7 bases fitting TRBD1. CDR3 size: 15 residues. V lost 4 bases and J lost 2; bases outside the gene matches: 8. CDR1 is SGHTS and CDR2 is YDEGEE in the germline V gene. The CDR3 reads CASSRGDRGNYGYTF. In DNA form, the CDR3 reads TGTGCCAGCAGCAGGGGGGACAGAGGCAACTATGGCTACACCTTC.

CDR3 amino acids: CASSLRGPGEQYF. The CDR3 nucleotides are TGTGCCAGCAGTTTAAGGGGGCCGGGGGAGCAGTACTTC. The rearrangement joins TRBV27 to TRBJ2-7; 7 nucleotides line up with TRBD1. CDR1 and CDR2 (germline): MNHEY, SMNVEV (reference sequence). This CDR3 is built from 13 residues. V trimming: 2 bases; J trimming: 7 bases; junction bases outside the gene matches: 5.

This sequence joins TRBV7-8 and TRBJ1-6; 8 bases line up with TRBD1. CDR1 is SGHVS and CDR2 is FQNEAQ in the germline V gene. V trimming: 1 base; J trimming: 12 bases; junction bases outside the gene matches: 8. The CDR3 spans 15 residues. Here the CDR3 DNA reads TGTGCCAGCAGCTTAGTATCACAGGGGGGGGTACCCCTCCACTTT. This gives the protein CASSLVSQGGVPLHF.

As DNA, the CDR3 is TGTGCCAGCAGTGGCCCGGGACTCGGGGTCTACGAGCAGTACTTC. Protein product: CASSGPGLGVYEQYF. The chain joins TRBV2 to TRBJ2-7; tentative D call: TRBD2 (6 bases). CDR3 length: 15 amino acids. The germline V and J ends were trimmed by 4 bases and 3 bases, with 16 bases remaining between them. The V gene's germline CDR1 is SNHLY and CDR2 FYNNEI.

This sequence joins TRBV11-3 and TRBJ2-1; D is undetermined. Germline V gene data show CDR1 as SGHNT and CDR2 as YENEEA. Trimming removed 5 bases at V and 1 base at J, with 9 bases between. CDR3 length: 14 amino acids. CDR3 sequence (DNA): TGTGCCAGCAGCCTAGGCGGTTCCTACAATGAGCAGTTCTTC. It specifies CASSLGGSYNEQFF.

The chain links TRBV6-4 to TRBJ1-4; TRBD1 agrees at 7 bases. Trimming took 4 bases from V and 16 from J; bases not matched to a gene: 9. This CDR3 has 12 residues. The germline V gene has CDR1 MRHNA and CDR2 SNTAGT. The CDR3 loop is CASSVIQGTKFF. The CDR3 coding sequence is TGTGCCAGCAGTGTCATACAGGGGACGAAGTTTTTT.